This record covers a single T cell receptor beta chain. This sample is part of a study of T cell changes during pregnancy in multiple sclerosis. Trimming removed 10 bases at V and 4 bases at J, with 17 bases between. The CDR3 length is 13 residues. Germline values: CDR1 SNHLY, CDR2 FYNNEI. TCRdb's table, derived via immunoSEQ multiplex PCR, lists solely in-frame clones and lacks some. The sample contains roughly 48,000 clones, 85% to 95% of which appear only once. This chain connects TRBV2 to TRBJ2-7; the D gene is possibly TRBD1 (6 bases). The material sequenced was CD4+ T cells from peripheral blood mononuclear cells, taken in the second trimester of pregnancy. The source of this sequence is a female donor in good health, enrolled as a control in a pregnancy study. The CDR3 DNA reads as TGTGCCACCCAAGGGAACAGGGCTTACGAGCAGTACTTC. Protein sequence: CATQGNRAYEQYF.